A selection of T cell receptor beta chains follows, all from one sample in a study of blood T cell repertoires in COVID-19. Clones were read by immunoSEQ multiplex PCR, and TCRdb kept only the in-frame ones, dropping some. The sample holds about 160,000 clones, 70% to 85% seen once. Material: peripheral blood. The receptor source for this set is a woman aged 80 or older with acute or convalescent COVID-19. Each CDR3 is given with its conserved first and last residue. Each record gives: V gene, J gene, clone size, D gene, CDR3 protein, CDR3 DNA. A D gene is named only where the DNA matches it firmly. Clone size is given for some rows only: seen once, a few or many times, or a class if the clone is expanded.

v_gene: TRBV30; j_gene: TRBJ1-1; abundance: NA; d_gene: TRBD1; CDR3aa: CAWSRDRVDTEAFF; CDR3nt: TGTGCCTGGAGCAGGGACAGGGTCGACACTGAAGCTTTCTTT
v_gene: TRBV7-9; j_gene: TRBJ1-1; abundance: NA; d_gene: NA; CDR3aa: CASSLELRTEAFF; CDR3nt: TGTGCCAGCAGCTTAGAGTTGAGGACTGAAGCTTTCTTT
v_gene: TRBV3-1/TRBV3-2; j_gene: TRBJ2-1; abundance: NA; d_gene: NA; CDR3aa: CASSRGLGSYNEQFF; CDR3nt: TGTGCCAGCAGCCGAGGGTTAGGGTCCTACAATGAGCAGTTCTTC
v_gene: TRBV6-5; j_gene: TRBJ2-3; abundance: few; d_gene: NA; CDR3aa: CASSKRVGTDTQYF; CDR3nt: TGTGCCAGCAGTAAGAGGGTCGGGACAGATACGCAGTATTTT
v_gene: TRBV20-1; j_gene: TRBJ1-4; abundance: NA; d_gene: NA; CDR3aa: CSAGPREKLFF; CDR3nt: TGCAGTGCCGGCCCCAGGGAAAAACTGTTTTTT
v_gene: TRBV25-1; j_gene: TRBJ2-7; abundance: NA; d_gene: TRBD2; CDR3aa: CASSEATSGRYEQYF; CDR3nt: TGTGCCAGCAGTGAAGCCACTAGCGGGAGATACGAGCAGTACTTC
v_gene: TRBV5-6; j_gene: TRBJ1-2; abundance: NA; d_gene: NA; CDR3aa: CASSLATANYGYTF; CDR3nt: TGTGCCAGCAGCTTGGCGACAGCTAACTATGGCTACACCTTC
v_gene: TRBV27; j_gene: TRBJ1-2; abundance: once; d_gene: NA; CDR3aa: CASSGGQNRYGYTF; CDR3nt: TGTGCCAGCAGTGGCGGACAGAACCGTTATGGCTACACCTTC
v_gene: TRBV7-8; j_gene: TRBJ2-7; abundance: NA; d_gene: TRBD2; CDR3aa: CASSLRLAGGYEQYF; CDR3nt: TGTGCCAGCAGCTTAAGACTAGCGGGAGGCTACGAGCAGTACTTC
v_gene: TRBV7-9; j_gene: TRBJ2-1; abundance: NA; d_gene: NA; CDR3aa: CASSLAKLGPTYNEQFF; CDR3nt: TGTGCCAGCAGCTTAGCGAAACTAGGACCTACCTACAATGAGCAGTTCTTC
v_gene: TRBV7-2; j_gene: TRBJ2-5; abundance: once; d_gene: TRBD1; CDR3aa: CASSTSGGKEETQYF; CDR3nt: TGTGCCAGCAGCACCTCAGGGGGCAAGGAAGAGACCCAGTACTTC
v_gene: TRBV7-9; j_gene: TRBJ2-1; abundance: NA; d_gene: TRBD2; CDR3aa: CASSRTSGSWNEQFF; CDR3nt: TGTGCCAGCAGCCGGACTAGCGGGAGTTGGAATGAGCAGTTCTTC
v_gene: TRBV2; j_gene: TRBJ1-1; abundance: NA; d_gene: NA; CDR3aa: CASSADRNTEAFF; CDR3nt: TGTGCCAGCAGTGCAGACAGGAACACTGAAGCTTTCTTT
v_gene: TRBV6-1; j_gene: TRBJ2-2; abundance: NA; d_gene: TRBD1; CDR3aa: CASSEGTHRGAGELFF; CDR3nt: TGTGCCAGCAGCGAAGGGACCCACAGGGGGGCCGGGGAGCTGTTTTTT
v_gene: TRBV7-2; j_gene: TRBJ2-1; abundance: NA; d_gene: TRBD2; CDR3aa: CASSPRLAGVGNEQFF; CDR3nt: TGTGCCAGCAGCCCCAGACTAGCGGGAGTAGGGAATGAGCAGTTCTTC
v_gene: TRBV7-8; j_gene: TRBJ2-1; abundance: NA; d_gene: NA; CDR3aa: CASSLREAMHEQFF; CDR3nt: TGTGCCAGCAGCCTAAGGGAGGCCATGCATGAGCAGTTCTTC
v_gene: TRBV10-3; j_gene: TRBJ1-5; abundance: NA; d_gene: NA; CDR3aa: CAISPGDRGQPQHF; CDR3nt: TGTGCCATCAGTCCCGGGGATCGAGGTCAGCCCCAGCATTTT
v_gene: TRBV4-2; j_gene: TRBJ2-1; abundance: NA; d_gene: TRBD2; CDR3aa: CASSPSGTSSYNEQFF; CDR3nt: TGTGCCAGCAGCCCTTCCGGGACTAGCTCCTACAATGAGCAGTTCTTC
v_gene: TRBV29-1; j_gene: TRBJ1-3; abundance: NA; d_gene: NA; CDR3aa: CSVETGGNTIYF; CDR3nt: TGCAGCGTTGAAACGGGGGGAAACACCATATATTTT
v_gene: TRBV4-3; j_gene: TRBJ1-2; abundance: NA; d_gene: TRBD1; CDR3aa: CASSQDRAGGQATF; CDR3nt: TGCGCCAGCAGCCAAGATAGGGCCGGAGGACAGGCGACCTTC
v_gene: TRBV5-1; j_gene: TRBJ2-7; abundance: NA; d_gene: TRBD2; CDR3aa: CASSFQGREASGQYF; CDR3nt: TGCGCCAGCAGCTTTCAAGGACGGGAGGCCTCAGGGCAGTACTTC
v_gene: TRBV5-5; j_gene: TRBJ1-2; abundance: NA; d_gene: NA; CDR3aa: CASSLGTAYGYTF; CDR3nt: TGTGCCAGCAGCTTGGGGACAGCCTATGGCTACACCTTC
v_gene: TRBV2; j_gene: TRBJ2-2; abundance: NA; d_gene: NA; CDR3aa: CASRLANTGELFF; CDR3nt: TGTGCCAGTAGACTAGCGAACACCGGGGAGCTGTTTTTT
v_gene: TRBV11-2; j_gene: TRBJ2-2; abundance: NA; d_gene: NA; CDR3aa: CASSLGGGSGELFF; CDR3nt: TGTGCCAGCAGCTTAGGAGGGGGTAGCGGGGAGCTGTTTTTT
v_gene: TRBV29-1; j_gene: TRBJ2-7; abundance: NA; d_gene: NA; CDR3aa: CSVELSGDKSYEQYF; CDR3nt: TGCAGCGTTGAATTATCAGGGGACAAGTCCTACGAGCAGTACTTC
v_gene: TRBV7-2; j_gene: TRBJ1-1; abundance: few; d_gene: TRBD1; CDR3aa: CASSLAPTRGKAFF; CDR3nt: TGTGCCAGCAGCTTAGCCCCTACCAGGGGGAAGGCTTTCTTT
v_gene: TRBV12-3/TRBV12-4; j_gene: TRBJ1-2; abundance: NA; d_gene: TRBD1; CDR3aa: CASSPGTGRGYTF; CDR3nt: TGTGCCAGCAGTCCCGGGACAGGGAGAGGCTACACCTTC
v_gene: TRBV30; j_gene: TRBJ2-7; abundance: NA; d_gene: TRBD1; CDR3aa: CAGTDRGFPYEQYF; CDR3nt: TGTGCCGGGACTGACAGGGGGTTCCCCTACGAGCAGTACTTC
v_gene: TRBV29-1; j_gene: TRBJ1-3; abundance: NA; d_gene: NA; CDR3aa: CSVEDRKRGNTIYF; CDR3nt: TGCAGCGTTGAAGATCGGAAGCGGGGAAACACCATATATTTT
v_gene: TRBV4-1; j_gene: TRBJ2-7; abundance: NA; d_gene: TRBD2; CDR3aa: CASSQDWAGGSEQYF; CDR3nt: TGCGCCAGCAGCCAAGACTGGGCGGGAGGCTCCGAGCAGTACTTC
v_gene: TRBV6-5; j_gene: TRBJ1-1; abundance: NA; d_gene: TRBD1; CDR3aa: CASSPGQGGMAFF; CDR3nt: TGTGCCAGCAGTCCGGGACAGGGGGGGATGGCTTTCTTT
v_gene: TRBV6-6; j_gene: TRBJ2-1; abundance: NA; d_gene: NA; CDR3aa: CASSYSGGLPYNEQFF; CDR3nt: TGTGCCAGCAGTTACTCGGGAGGATTGCCATACAATGAGCAGTTCTTC
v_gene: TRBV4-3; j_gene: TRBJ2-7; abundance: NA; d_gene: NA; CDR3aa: CASSQDSGSSYEQYF; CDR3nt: TGCGCCAGCAGCCAAGACAGCGGAAGCTCCTACGAGCAGTACTTC
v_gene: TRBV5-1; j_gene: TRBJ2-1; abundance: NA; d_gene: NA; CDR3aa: CASSESGVANEQFF; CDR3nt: TGCGCCAGCAGCGAATCGGGAGTTGCCAATGAGCAGTTCTTC
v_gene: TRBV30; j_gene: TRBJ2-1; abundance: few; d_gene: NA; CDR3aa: CAWSVRVEQFF; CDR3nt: TGTGCCTGGAGTGTTCGTGTTGAGCAGTTCTTC
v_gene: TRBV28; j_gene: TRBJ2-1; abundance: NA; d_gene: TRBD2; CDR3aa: CASSLRGGLDLEQFF; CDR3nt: TGTGCCAGCAGTCTTCGGGGAGGGTTGGATCTTGAGCAGTTCTTC
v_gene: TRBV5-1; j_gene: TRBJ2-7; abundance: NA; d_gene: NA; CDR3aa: CASSLGPGNSYEQYF; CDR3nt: TGCGCCAGCAGCTTGGGGCCGGGGAACTCCTACGAGCAGTACTTC
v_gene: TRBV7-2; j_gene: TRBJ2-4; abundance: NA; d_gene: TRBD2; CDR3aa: CASSKTAGGKRDIQYF; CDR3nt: TGTGCCAGCAGCAAGACAGCGGGAGGCAAAAGGGACATTCAGTACTTC
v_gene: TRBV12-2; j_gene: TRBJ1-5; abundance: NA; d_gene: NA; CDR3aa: CASRSGLSNQPQHF; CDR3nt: TGTGCAAGTCGCTCGGGACTGAGCAATCAGCCCCAGCATTTT
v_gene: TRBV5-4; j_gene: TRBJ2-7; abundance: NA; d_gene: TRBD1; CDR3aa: CASSGDRGRPEQYF; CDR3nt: TGTGCCAGCAGCGGGGACAGGGGGCGACCAGAGCAGTACTTC
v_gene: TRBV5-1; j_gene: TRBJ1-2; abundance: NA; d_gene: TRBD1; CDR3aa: CASSVGQPLYGYTF; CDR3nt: TGCGCCAGCAGCGTGGGACAGCCACTCTATGGCTACACCTTC
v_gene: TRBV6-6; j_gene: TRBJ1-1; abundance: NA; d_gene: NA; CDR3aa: CASSQQGSSTEAFF; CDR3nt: TGTGCCAGCAGTCAGCAGGGGTCGAGCACTGAAGCTTTCTTT
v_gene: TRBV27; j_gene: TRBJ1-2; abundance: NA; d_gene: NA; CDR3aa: CASSRGLFYGYTF; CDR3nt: TGTGCCAGCAGTCGCGGGCTCTTCTATGGCTACACCTTC
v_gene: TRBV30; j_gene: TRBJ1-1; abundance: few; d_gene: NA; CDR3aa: CAWSVWVREGKAFF; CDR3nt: TGTGCCTGGAGTGTTTGGGTCAGGGAGGGGAAAGCTTTCTTT
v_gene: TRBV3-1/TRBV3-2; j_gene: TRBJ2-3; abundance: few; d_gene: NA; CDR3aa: CASSPLKGGYGTDTQYF; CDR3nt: TGTGCCAGCAGCCCCCTCAAGGGAGGATATGGCACAGATACGCAGTATTTT
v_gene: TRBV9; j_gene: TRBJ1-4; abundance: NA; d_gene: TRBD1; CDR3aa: CASSGGTGEKLFF; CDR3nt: TGTGCCAGCAGCGGAGGGACAGGAGAAAAACTGTTTTTT
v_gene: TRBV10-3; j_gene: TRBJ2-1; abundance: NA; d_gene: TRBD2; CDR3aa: CAISESLGAGTYNEQFF; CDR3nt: TGTGCCATCAGTGAGTCTTTAGGAGCGGGGACCTACAATGAGCAGTTCTTC
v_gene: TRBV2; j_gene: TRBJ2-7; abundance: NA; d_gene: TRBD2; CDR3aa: CASATSGLPYEQYF; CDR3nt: TGTGCCAGCGCCACTAGCGGGCTCCCCTACGAGCAGTACTTC
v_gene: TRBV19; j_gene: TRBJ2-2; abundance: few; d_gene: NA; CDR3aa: CASSRRAGPGSGELFF; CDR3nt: TGTGCCAGTAGTAGGAGGGCAGGGCCCGGGTCCGGGGAGCTGTTTTTT
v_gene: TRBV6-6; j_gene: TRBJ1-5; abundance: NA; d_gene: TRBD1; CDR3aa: CASSQQGAGNQPQHF; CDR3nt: TGTGCCAGCAGTCAACAGGGGGCAGGCAATCAGCCCCAGCATTTT
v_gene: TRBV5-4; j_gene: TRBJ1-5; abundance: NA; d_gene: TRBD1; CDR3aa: CASSLDAQGPNQPQHF; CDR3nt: TGTGCCAGCAGCTTGGATGCACAGGGGCCCAATCAGCCCCAGCATTTT
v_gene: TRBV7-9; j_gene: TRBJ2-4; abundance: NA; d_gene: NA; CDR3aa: CASRSSAKNIQYF; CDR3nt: TGTGCCAGCAGATCGAGTGCCAAAAACATTCAGTACTTC
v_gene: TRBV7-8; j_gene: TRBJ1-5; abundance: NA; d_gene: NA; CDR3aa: CASGHFNQPQHF; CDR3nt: TGTGCCAGCGGCCACTTCAATCAGCCCCAGCATTTT
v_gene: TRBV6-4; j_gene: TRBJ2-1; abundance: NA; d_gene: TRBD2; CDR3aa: CASSEEERENYNEQFF; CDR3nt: TGTGCCAGCAGTGAAGAGGAGCGGGAGAATTACAATGAGCAGTTCTTC
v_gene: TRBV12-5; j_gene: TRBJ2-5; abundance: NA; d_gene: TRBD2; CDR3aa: CASGQGTTQETQYF; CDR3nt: TGTGCTAGTGGTCAAGGGACTACCCAAGAGACCCAGTACTTC
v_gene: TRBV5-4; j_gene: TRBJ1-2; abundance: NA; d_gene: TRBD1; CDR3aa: CASSPGQGGYGYTF; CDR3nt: TGTGCCAGCAGTCCCGGACAGGGTGGCTATGGCTACACCTTC
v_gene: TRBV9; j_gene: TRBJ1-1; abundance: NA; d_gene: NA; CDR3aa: CASSTSSDKNTEAFF; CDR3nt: TGTGCCAGCAGCACCTCCTCGGACAAGAACACTGAAGCTTTCTTT